A selection of T cell receptor beta chains follows, all from one sample in a study of T-cell memory formation after mild COVID-19. TCRdb redid the calling of the 5' RACE reads with MiXCR, one entry per CDR3 protein. The sample holds roughly 280,000 distinct CDR3 sequences, roughly 8.2% seen once. Sequenced sample: PBMCs or a T cell subset sorted from them (not recorded which). The source is a man between 18 and 29 years old who had mild COVID-19 (a few samples of this study predate the infection). Cell type and time point are not known. The CDR3 runs from the conserved cysteine through the conserved F or W. Each record gives: V gene, D gene, J gene, clone size, CDR3 DNA, CDR3 protein. The D gene is left open where the match is weak. Clone size appears in some rows only: once, few, many, or a class for an expanded clone.

V: TRBV28; D: TRBD1; J: TRBJ2-4; size: -; DNA: TGTGCCAGCAGTCCGGCCTACCTGGACAGGGAAGCTCGGTGGGCCAAAAACATTCAGTACTTC; CDR3: CASSPAYLDREARWAKNIQYF
V: TRBV30; D: TRBD1; J: TRBJ1-2; size: -; DNA: TGTGCCTGGAGTGACCTTCGGACAGGGGCTGGAAACTATGGCTACACCTTC; CDR3: CAWSDLRTGAGNYGYTF
V: TRBV5-1; D: -; J: TRBJ1-4; size: many; DNA: TGCGCCAGCAGCTACAGGGAAAAACTGTTTTTT; CDR3: CASSYREKLFF
V: TRBV7-2; D: TRBD1; J: TRBJ1-2; size: few; DNA: TGTGCCAGCAGCCCCAGACAGGGAGTGAAGGAAGGCTACACCTTC; CDR3: CASSPRQGVKEGYTF
V: TRBV6-6; D: -; J: TRBJ1-5; size: -; DNA: TGTGCCAGCAGCCACGGGGGATATAGCAATCAGCCCCAGCATTTT; CDR3: CASSHGGYSNQPQHF
V: TRBV12-3/TRBV12-4; D: -; J: TRBJ1-1; size: few; DNA: TGTGCCAGCAGTCCGAGGGGTTGGGCTGAAGCTTTCTTT; CDR3: CASSPRGWAEAFF
V: TRBV5-4; D: TRBD1; J: TRBJ1-6; size: few; DNA: TGTGCCAGCAGCCTGACAGGGGCTCTTCTGTCACCCCTCCACTTT; CDR3: CASSLTGALLSPLHF
V: TRBV7-8; D: -; J: TRBJ1-1; size: -; DNA: TGTGCCAGCAGCTTAGCTCGGATGGGATTAAACACTGAAGCTTTCTTT; CDR3: CASSLARMGLNTEAFF
V: TRBV2; D: TRBD1; J: TRBJ2-7; size: -; DNA: TGTGCCAGCAGTGTCGGCCCTGGGACAGGGCAATACGAGCAGTACTTC; CDR3: CASSVGPGTGQYEQYF
V: TRBV12-3/TRBV12-4; D: -; J: TRBJ1-4; size: many; DNA: TGTGCCAGCAGTCGCCGCCAGACCGCTAATGAAAAACTGTTTTTT; CDR3: CASSRRQTANEKLFF
V: TRBV7-2; D: TRBD2; J: TRBJ2-3; size: few; DNA: TGTGCCAGCAGGCGTAGCGGGGCAGGCACAGATACGCAGTATTTT; CDR3: CASRRSGAGTDTQYF
V: TRBV6-1; D: TRBD1; J: TRBJ1-4; size: few; DNA: TGTGCCAGCAGCGAACCCGGGACAGGGCAAGAAAAACTGTTTTTT; CDR3: CASSEPGTGQEKLFF
V: TRBV7-9; D: TRBD1; J: TRBJ2-1; size: -; DNA: TGTGCCAGCAGCTTAGGGTTCGGACAGGGGTCCTACAATGAGCAGTTCTTC; CDR3: CASSLGFGQGSYNEQFF
V: TRBV7-2; D: TRBD2; J: TRBJ2-3; size: many; DNA: TGTGCCAGCAGCTCATATAGCGGGGGGACTCCAGATACGCAGTATTTT; CDR3: CASSSYSGGTPDTQYF
V: TRBV7-2; D: -; J: TRBJ1-6; size: many; DNA: TGTGCCAGCAGCAGCGTTGGGTGGGACAATTCACCCCTCCACTTT; CDR3: CASSSVGWDNSPLHF
V: TRBV6-5; D: TRBD2; J: TRBJ2-7; size: many; DNA: TGTGCCAGCAGTTACACTCTCTTGCGGGGGGCCACCGAGCAGTACTTC; CDR3: CASSYTLLRGATEQYF
V: TRBV19; D: -; J: TRBJ1-1; size: -; DNA: TGTGCCAGTAAGAGTTCCGGGCTGGTTTTTGGTGGCACTGAAGCTTTCTTT; CDR3: CASKSSGLVFGGTEAFF
V: TRBV29-1; D: -; J: TRBJ2-5; size: few; DNA: TGCAGCTCCCCCAGGGTTGGAGGGGAGACCCAGTACTTC; CDR3: CSSPRVGGETQYF
V: TRBV20-1; D: TRBD2; J: TRBJ2-7; size: few; DNA: TGCAGTGCTAGGGCCGGGACTAGCGGGGGGGCCATACCCTACGAGCAGTACTTC; CDR3: CSARAGTSGGAIPYEQYF
V: TRBV20-1; D: -; J: TRBJ1-2; size: few; DNA: TGCAGTGCTAGAGATCAGGTTAACTATGGCTACACCTTC; CDR3: CSARDQVNYGYTF
V: TRBV12-3/TRBV12-4; D: TRBD2; J: TRBJ2-3; size: few; DNA: TGTGCCAGCAGTTTAACCGGGACTAGCGGGGGCCACACAGATACGCAGTATTTT; CDR3: CASSLTGTSGGHTDTQYF
V: TRBV9; D: TRBD2; J: TRBJ2-1; size: -; DNA: TGTGCCAGCAGCGTAGGTGCGGGGGGGAGGAATGAGCAGTTCTTC; CDR3: CASSVGAGGRNEQFF
V: TRBV7-8; D: -; J: TRBJ1-2; size: few; DNA: TGTGCCAGCAGCCCCAAGTGGGAGACAAATGGCTACACCTTC; CDR3: CASSPKWETNGYTF
V: TRBV20-1; D: -; J: TRBJ2-5; size: -; DNA: TGCAGTGCTAGAGATATGACAGGTGGACAAGAGACCCAGTACTTC; CDR3: CSARDMTGGQETQYF
V: TRBV9; D: TRBD2; J: TRBJ2-1; size: many; DNA: TGTGCCAGCAGCGATGGACTAGCGGGGGTTGAGCAGTTCTTC; CDR3: CASSDGLAGVEQFF
V: TRBV5-1; D: -; J: TRBJ2-7; size: -; DNA: TGCGCCAGCAGCCCAGCACCGCCTCCTTCCTACGAGCAGTACTTC; CDR3: CASSPAPPPSYEQYF
V: TRBV4-1; D: -; J: TRBJ1-2; size: many; DNA: TGCGCCAGCAGCCCACCCGGGAACCAACAAACTAACTATGGCTACACCTTC; CDR3: CASSPPGNQQTNYGYTF
V: TRBV11-1; D: -; J: TRBJ2-2; size: few; DNA: TGTGCCAGCAGCTTAGACGCTAACAGCGGGGAGCTGTTTTTT; CDR3: CASSLDANSGELFF
V: TRBV7-3; D: -; J: TRBJ2-1; size: -; DNA: TGTGCCAGCAGCTTCTCCGGGGGATACTACAATGAGCAGTTCTTC; CDR3: CASSFSGGYYNEQFF
V: TRBV12-3/TRBV12-4; D: -; J: TRBJ2-2; size: many; DNA: TGTGCCAGCACTCTCGCCACCGGGACAGAGCTGTTTTTT; CDR3: CASTLATGTELFF
V: TRBV7-2; D: -; J: TRBJ1-1; size: many; DNA: TGTGCCAGCAGCTTAGTGGCAGGGGTGTCGACTGAAGCTTTCTTT; CDR3: CASSLVAGVSTEAFF
V: TRBV5-1; D: -; J: TRBJ1-3; size: -; DNA: TGCGCCAGCAGCTTGGTGCAGGCGGAAGGAAACACCATATATTTT; CDR3: CASSLVQAEGNTIYF
V: TRBV11-2; D: TRBD2; J: TRBJ2-4; size: many; DNA: TGTGCCAGCAGCCCGCCCGGGGGGGGCATTCAGTACTTC; CDR3: CASSPPGGGIQYF
V: TRBV18; D: -; J: TRBJ1-4; size: few; DNA: TGTGCCAGCTCTACGACGACAGCGACTAATGAAAAACTGTTTTTT; CDR3: CASSTTTATNEKLFF
V: TRBV10-3; D: -; J: TRBJ1-2; size: many; DNA: TGTGCCATCAGTGAGTCATCGGGACCAGTGGATGGCTACACCTTC; CDR3: CAISESSGPVDGYTF
V: TRBV7-2; D: TRBD1; J: TRBJ1-1; size: few; DNA: TGTGCCAGCAGCCCTGAGACAGGGGGCAGGGGCACTGAAGCTTTCTTT; CDR3: CASSPETGGRGTEAFF
V: TRBV2; D: TRBD2; J: TRBJ2-1; size: -; DNA: TGTGCCAGCAGGGGGACTAGCGCCTACAATGAGCAGTTCTTC; CDR3: CASRGTSAYNEQFF
V: TRBV5-1; D: -; J: TRBJ2-3; size: many; DNA: TGCGCCAGCAGCTTTAGCAATCCGGCAGATACGCAGTATTTT; CDR3: CASSFSNPADTQYF
V: TRBV7-3; D: -; J: TRBJ2-2; size: many; DNA: TGTGCCAGCAGCCGGACTGTTAACACCGGGGAGCTGTTTTTT; CDR3: CASSRTVNTGELFF
V: TRBV7-2; D: -; J: TRBJ2-7; size: few; DNA: TGTGCCAGCAGTCCCTTGACTGGTTGGGAGCAGTACTTC; CDR3: CASSPLTGWEQYF
V: TRBV29-1; D: -; J: TRBJ1-1; size: -; DNA: TGCAGCGTTGACGGGGTCGCGAACACTGAAGCTTTCTTT; CDR3: CSVDGVANTEAFF
V: TRBV5-1; D: -; J: TRBJ1-2; size: -; DNA: TGCGCCAGCAGCTTGGCCGGTGTGTGGGGCTACACCTTC; CDR3: CASSLAGVWGYTF
V: TRBV7-6; D: TRBD2; J: TRBJ2-2; size: few; DNA: TGTGCCAGCAGCTTCGGAGCGGGGGGGCCCGGGGAGCTGTTTTTT; CDR3: CASSFGAGGPGELFF
V: TRBV6-5; D: -; J: TRBJ1-2; size: few; DNA: TGTGCCAGCACCAAGACCGGTAGAGGCTACACCTTC; CDR3: CASTKTGRGYTF
V: TRBV19; D: TRBD2; J: TRBJ2-3; size: -; DNA: TGTGCCAGTAGTATAGGGGCTAGCGGGGGCGCAGATACGCAGTATTTT; CDR3: CASSIGASGGADTQYF